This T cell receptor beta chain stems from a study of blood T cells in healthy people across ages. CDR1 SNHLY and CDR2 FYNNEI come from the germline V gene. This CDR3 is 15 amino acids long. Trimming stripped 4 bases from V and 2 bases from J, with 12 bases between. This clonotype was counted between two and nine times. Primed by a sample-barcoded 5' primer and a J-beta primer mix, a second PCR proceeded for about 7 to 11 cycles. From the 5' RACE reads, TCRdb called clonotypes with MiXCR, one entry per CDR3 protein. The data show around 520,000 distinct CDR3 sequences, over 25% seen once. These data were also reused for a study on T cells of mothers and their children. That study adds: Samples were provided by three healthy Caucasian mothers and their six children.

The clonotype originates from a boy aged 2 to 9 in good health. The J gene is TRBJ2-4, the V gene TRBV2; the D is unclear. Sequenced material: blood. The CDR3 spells CASSVRFLTKNIQYF. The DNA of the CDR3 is TGTGCCAGCAGTGTACGGTTTCTAACCAAAAACATTCAGTACTTC.